This TCR beta chain was recovered during a study of CD8 T cells in ankylosing spondylitis. The study, taken as a whole, reports: One TCR beta motif, made up of seven to nine highly homologous variants, appeared characteristic of ankylosing spondylitis blood. Researchers reportedly found disease-linked clones significantly enriched in matched ankylosing spondylitis synovial fluid.

This clonotype was observed a handful of times. Its antigen is still unknown. V dropped 3 bases and J dropped 3 bases, with 9 bases sitting between them. The CDR3 is 14 residues long. CDR1 LNHDA and CDR2 SQIVND come from the germline V gene (reference sequence). Using its own MiXCR run on the 5' RACE reads, TCRdb lists one record per CDR3 protein. The sample shows around 300,000 distinct CDR3 sequences, around 15% of them seen only once. The sample comprised blood, either unsorted or a sorted T cell fraction (not recorded which). This TCR was recovered from a male donor with ankylosing spondylitis or in good health (not recorded which). This chain uses TRBV19 with TRBJ1-5; TRBD1 is a possible D gene (5 bases). The CDR3 spells CASSINGANQPQHF. DNA of the CDR3: TGTGCCAGTAGTATCAACGGGGCCAATCAGCCCCAGCATTTT.